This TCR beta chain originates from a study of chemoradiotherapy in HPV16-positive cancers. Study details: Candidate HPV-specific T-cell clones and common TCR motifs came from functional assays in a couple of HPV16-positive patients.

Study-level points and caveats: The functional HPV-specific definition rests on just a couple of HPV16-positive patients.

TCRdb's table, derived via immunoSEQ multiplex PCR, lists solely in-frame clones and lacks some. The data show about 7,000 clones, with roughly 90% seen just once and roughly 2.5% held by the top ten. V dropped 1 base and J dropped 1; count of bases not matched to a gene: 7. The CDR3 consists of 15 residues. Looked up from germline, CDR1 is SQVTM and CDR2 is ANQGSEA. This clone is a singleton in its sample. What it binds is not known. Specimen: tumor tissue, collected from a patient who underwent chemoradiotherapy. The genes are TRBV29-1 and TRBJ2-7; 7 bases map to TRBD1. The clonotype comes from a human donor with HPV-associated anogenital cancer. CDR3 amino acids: CSVEGGIQGSYEQYF. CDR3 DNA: TGCAGCGTTGAAGGAGGTATACAGGGGTCCTACGAGCAGTACTTC.